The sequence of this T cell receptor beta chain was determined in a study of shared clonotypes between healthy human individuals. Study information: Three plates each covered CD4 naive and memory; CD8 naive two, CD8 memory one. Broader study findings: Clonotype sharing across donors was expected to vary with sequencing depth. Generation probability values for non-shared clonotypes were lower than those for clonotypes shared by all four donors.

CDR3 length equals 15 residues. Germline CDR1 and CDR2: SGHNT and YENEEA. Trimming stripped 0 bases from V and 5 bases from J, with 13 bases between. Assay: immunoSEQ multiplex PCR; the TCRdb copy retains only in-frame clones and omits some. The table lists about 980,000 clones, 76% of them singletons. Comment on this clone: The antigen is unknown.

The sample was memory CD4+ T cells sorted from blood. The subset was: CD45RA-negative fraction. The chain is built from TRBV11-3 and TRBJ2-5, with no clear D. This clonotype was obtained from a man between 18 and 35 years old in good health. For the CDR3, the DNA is TGTGCCAGCAGCTTAGATTTTCGGTTGGGGGAGACCCAGTACTTC. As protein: CASSLDFRLGETQYF.